The rows below give T cell receptor beta chains drawn from one sample of a study of Graves' ophthalmopathy and Graves' hyperthyroidism. TCRdb used MiXCR to reprocess the multiplex PCR reads, holding one entry per CDR3 protein. Seen here are 170,000 or so distinct CDR3 sequences, more than 30% observed once, and the top ten hold roughly 5.8%. The sample consisted of peripheral blood. The receptors derive from a woman aged 40 to 50 with Graves' ophthalmopathy. Each CDR3 is given with its conserved first and last residue. The D gene is left open where the match is weak. Part of the rows lack a size; the others show once, few, many or a class for expanded clones.

j_call clone_size d_call v_call cdr3_aa cdr3_nt
TRBJ1-2 few TRBD1 TRBV12-3/TRBV12-4 CASSYYGTGDGYTF TGTGCCAGCAGTTACTACGGGACAGGGGATGGCTACACCTTC
TRBJ1-5 few NA TRBV12-3/TRBV12-4 CASSTNSNQPQHF TGTGCCAGCAGTACAAATAGCAATCAGCCCCAGCATTTT
TRBJ1-1 many TRBD1 TRBV28 CASSGGQGSSEAFF TGTGCCAGCAGTGGAGGACAGGGCAGTTCTGAAGCTTTCTTT
TRBJ1-2 NA NA TRBV12-3/TRBV12-4 CASSPILLGGYTF TGTGCCAGCAGCCCAATACTCTTGGGAGGCTACACCTTC
TRBJ2-5 many NA TRBV28 CASSLARGEETQYF TGTGCCAGCAGTTTAGCCAGGGGGGAAGAGACCCAGTACTTC
TRBJ2-7 NA NA TRBV12-3/TRBV12-4 CASSFVAGYEQYF TGTGCCAGCAGTTTCGTGGCGGGATACGAGCAGTACTTC
TRBJ1-1 NA NA TRBV11-1 CASSLYGATEAFF TGTGCCAGCAGCTTATACGGGGCCACTGAAGCTTTCTTT
TRBJ2-5 many NA TRBV5-1 CASSFLGLLQETQYF TGCGCCAGCAGCTTCCTTGGACTGCTCCAAGAGACCCAGTACTTC
TRBJ2-7 NA TRBD1 TRBV28 CASSSYPTGLGEQYF TGTGCCAGCAGTTCCTATCCGACAGGGTTGGGCGAGCAGTACTTC
TRBJ2-1 NA NA TRBV7-2 CASSLFGVYNEQFF TGTGCCAGCAGCTTATTCGGGGTCTACAATGAGCAGTTCTTC
TRBJ1-3 many NA TRBV11-2 CASTPTWGLGNTIYF TGTGCCAGCACCCCCACCTGGGGGCTTGGAAACACCATATATTTT
TRBJ1-1 many TRBD1 TRBV7-6 CASSLGSGQGKAFF TGTGCCAGCAGCTTAGGGTCGGGACAGGGGAAGGCTTTCTTT
TRBJ1-1 few NA TRBV27 CASSRTPNTEAFF TGTGCCAGCAGTCGGACACCGAACACTGAAGCTTTCTTT
TRBJ1-2 once TRBD1 TRBV12-5 CASGERGGASTGGYTF TGTGCTAGTGGCGAGAGAGGGGGCGCGAGTACTGGGGGCTACACCTTC
TRBJ1-1 many NA TRBV24-1 CATATEKNTEAFF TGTGCCACCGCTACAGAGAAGAACACTGAAGCTTTCTTT
TRBJ1-6 NA TRBD1 TRBV6-2/TRBV6-3 CASSYKRTGGSYNSPLHF TGTGCCAGCAGTTATAAGAGGACAGGGGGATCCTATAATTCACCCCTCCACTTT
TRBJ2-7 NA TRBD1 TRBV6-1 CASTTGDRAIYEQYF TGTGCCAGCACCACTGGGGACAGGGCCATCTACGAGCAGTACTTC
TRBJ1-5 once NA TRBV7-2 CASSLGQLINQPQHF TGTGCCAGCAGCTTAGGACAGCTTATCAATCAGCCCCAGCATTTT
TRBJ2-5 many NA TRBV12-3/TRBV12-4 CASTTIGGQETQYF TGTGCCAGCACCACAATTGGGGGCCAAGAGACCCAGTACTTC
TRBJ1-1 NA NA TRBV6-2/TRBV6-3 CASRRPTATEAFF TGTGCCAGCAGACGACCGACAGCAACTGAAGCTTTCTTT
TRBJ2-3 NA TRBD1 TRBV12-3/TRBV12-4 CARNRGVTQYF TGTGCCAGAAACAGGGGCGTTACGCAGTATTTT
TRBJ2-7 NA NA TRBV6-1 CASSEGGNYEQYF TGTGCCAGCAGTGAAGGCGGCAACTACGAGCAGTACTTC
TRBJ2-3 many NA TRBV4-2 CASNPRTGGGTDTQYF TGTGCCAGCAACCCAAGGACGGGGGGCGGCACAGATACGCAGTATTTT
TRBJ1-1 NA NA TRBV30 CAWNEGRTPRDTEAFF TGTGCCTGGAACGAGGGCCGAACCCCCAGGGACACTGAAGCTTTCTTT
TRBJ1-2 many TRBD1 TRBV28 CASSPDRGYGYTF TGTGCCAGCAGTCCTGACAGGGGCTATGGCTACACCTTC
TRBJ2-7 NA TRBD2 TRBV5-1 CASSLEPSGSASYEQYF TGCGCCAGCAGCTTGGAACCTAGCGGGAGTGCCTCCTACGAGCAGTACTTC
TRBJ2-2 many TRBD2 TRBV20-1 CSARRLAENTGELFF TGCAGTGCTAGGAGACTAGCGGAGAACACCGGGGAGCTGTTTTTT
TRBJ1-2 once NA TRBV6-5 CASSYLAGSNGYTF TGTGCCAGCAGTTACCTAGCAGGGTCAAATGGCTACACCTTC
TRBJ2-7 many NA TRBV30 CAWSTGLHYEQYF TGTGCCTGGAGTACGGGACTCCACTACGAGCAGTACTTC
TRBJ2-5 NA NA TRBV6-5 CASTPFRGTQYF TGTGCCAGCACCCCCTTTCGTGGGACCCAGTACTTC
TRBJ2-7 many NA TRBV2 CASSNPGLPPENEQYF TGTGCCAGCAGTAACCCGGGACTCCCTCCGGAAAACGAGCAGTACTTC
TRBJ1-3 many TRBD1 TRBV6-5 CASRQDRGVGNTIYF TGTGCCAGCAGACAAGACAGGGGAGTTGGAAACACCATATATTTT
TRBJ2-7 NA NA TRBV2 CASRTLSSYEQYF TGTGCCAGCAGGACACTTAGCTCCTACGAGCAGTACTTC
TRBJ1-3 many NA TRBV28 CASRIGPGNTIYF TGTGCCAGCAGGATCGGTCCTGGAAACACCATATATTTT
TRBJ2-5 many NA TRBV10-3 CAIRPPGAETQYF TGTGCCATCAGACCCCCGGGAGCGGAGACCCAGTACTTC
TRBJ2-7 few NA TRBV7-2 CASNQWGAGSYEQYF TGTGCCAGCAACCAGTGGGGGGCTGGATCCTACGAGCAGTACTTC
TRBJ1-2 NA NA TRBV12-3/TRBV12-4 CASRGWGANYGYTF TGTGCCAGCAGAGGCTGGGGGGCTAACTATGGCTACACCTTC
TRBJ2-7 many NA TRBV12-3/TRBV12-4 CASSRGTSGEYEQYF TGTGCCAGCAGTCGAGGGACCTCCGGGGAATACGAGCAGTACTTC
TRBJ1-5 many NA TRBV19 CASSSGGGNQPQHF TGTGCCAGTAGTAGTGGTGGTGGCAATCAGCCCCAGCATTTT
TRBJ2-5 many TRBD2 TRBV5-1 CASSLVWASGRAVDETQYF TGCGCCAGCAGCTTGGTATGGGCTAGCGGGAGGGCCGTGGATGAGACCCAGTACTTC
TRBJ2-3 many NA TRBV5-1 CASSLEGYQTDTQYF TGCGCCAGCAGCTTGGAAGGCTATCAAACAGATACGCAGTATTTT